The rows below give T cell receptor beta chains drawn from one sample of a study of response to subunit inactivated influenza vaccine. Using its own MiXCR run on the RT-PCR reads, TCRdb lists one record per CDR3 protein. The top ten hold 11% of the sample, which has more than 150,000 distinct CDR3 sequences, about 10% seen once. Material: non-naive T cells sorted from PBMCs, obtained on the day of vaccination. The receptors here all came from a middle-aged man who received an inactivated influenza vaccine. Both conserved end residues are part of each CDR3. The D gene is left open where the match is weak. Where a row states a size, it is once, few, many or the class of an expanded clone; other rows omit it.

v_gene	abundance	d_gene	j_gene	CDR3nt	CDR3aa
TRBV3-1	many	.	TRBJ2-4	TGTGCCAGCAGCCTAGGGACACTAGCCAAAAACATTCAGTACTTC	CASSLGTLAKNIQYF
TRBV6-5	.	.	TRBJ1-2	TGTGCCAGCAGTTATACAAACCTGGGAGGCTACACCTTC	CASSYTNLGGYTF
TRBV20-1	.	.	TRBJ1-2	TGCAGTGCTCCGGACCCGGGTAGGCAGGGCTACACCTTC	CSAPDPGRQGYTF
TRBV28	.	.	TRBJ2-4	TGTGCCAGCAGCCCTCAGTTAGCCAAAAACATTCAGTACTTC	CASSPQLAKNIQYF
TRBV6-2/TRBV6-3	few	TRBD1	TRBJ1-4	TGTGCCAGCAGACAGGACAGGGCAGAAGGTCTTGGTGAAAAACTGTTTTTT	CASRQDRAEGLGEKLFF
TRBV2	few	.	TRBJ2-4	TGTGCCAGCAAACTGGGGGGAAACATTCAGTACTTC	CASKLGGNIQYF
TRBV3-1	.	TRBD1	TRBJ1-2	TGTGCCAGCAGCCGATTTGGGACAGAAGGCTACACCTTC	CASSRFGTEGYTF
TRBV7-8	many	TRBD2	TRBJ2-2	TGTGCCAGCAGCCTAAATAGCGGGGGGCCCCTCACTCTGAACACCGGGGAGCTGTTTTTT	CASSLNSGGPLTLNTGELFF
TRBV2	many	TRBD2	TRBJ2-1	TGTGCCAGCAGTGAATCTCCTGGACTAGCGCCGGATGAGCAGTTCTTC	CASSESPGLAPDEQFF
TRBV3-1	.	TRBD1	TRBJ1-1	TGTGCCAGCAGCCTAGCGGGACAGATGAACACTGAAGCTTTCTTT	CASSLAGQMNTEAFF
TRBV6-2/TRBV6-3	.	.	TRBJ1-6	TGTGCCAGCAGTCAAAGGGGTGTAGGTAATTCACCCCTCCACTTT	CASSQRGVGNSPLHF
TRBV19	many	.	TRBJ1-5	TGTGCCAGTAAGACAGTACTTAGCAATCAGCCCCAGCATTTT	CASKTVLSNQPQHF
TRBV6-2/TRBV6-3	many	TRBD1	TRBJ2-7	TGTGCCAGCAGTTACTCGTTGACAGGGGGCGGGTACGAGCAGTACTTC	CASSYSLTGGGYEQYF
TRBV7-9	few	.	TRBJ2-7	TGTGCCAGCAGCCAAATGGCGGGGCAAAACTACGAGCAGTACTTC	CASSQMAGQNYEQYF
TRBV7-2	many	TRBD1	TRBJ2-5	TGTGCCAGCAGTAGAAGGGGGTTAGGGGACAGGGAGTCCCAGTACTTC	CASSRRGLGDRESQYF
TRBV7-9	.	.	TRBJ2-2	TGTGCCAGTGGTTGGGCCGGGGAGCTGTTTTTT	CASGWAGELFF
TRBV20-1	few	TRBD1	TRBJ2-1	TGCAGCCTCACCTCGGGACAGGGTATATATGAGCAGTTCTTC	CSLTSGQGIYEQFF
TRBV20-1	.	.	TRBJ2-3	TGCAGTGCTTCCCCCCGGGAGAGAGTAGATACGCAGTCTTTT	CSASPRERVDTQSF
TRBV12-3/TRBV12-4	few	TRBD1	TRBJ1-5	TGTGCCAGCAGTTCGGACAGGTATAGCAATCAGCCCCAGCATTTT	CASSSDRYSNQPQHF
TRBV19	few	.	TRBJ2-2	TGTGCCACAACTACGGGACCGAACACCGGGGAGCTGTTTTTT	CATTTGPNTGELFF
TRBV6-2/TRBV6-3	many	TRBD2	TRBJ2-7	TGTGCCAGCATGGCTAGCGGGGTCTACGAGCAGTACTTC	CASMASGVYEQYF
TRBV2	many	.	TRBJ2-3	TGTGCCAGCAGCAGACAGCCTAGCACAGATACGCAGTATTTT	CASSRQPSTDTQYF
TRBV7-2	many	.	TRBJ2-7	TGTGCCAGCAGCCTTCTAATGAGCTCCTACGAGCAGTACTTC	CASSLLMSSYEQYF
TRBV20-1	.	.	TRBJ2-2	TGCAGTGCTAGAGATGGAAAGAGGGGCGCGAACACCGGGGAGCTGTTTTTT	CSARDGKRGANTGELFF
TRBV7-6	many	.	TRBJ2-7	TGTGCCAGCAGCTTAGATGCACAGGGCCTCTCCTACGAGCAGTACTTC	CASSLDAQGLSYEQYF
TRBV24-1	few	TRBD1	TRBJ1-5	TGTGCCACCAGTGAAGGACAGGGGGCGAATGGCAATCAGCCCCAGCATTTT	CATSEGQGANGNQPQHF
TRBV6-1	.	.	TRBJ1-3	TGTGCCAGCAGTGGCGAGTACCCTGGAAACACCATATATTTT	CASSGEYPGNTIYF
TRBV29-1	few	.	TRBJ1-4	TGCAGCGTTGAAGGGAGGGGTGGCAGGGTAAACCGCCGGGCTAATGAAAAACTGTTTTTT	CSVEGRGGRVNRRANEKLFF